This T cell receptor (beta chain) stems from a study of T cells in Graves' hyperthyroidism and ophthalmopathy. Findings and caveats of the study: Ophthalmopathy got predicted by the model a median roughly six months before its onset.

This clonotype was detected many times. Its antigen remains unknown. Authors of the study amplified TCR beta CDR3 regions from RNA transcripts. First-round RT-PCR of the TCR CDR3 relied on the HTBI primer set. TCRdb fed the multiplex PCR reads into MiXCR, producing one record per CDR3 protein. Among under 650,000 distinct CDR3 sequences listed, around 15% were seen once. Germline assignment: CDR1 GTSNPN and CDR2 SVGIG (reference sequence). This CDR3 contains 13 residues. V dropped 6 bases and J dropped 0 bases, with 11 bases sitting between them. This sequence originates from a woman aged 30 to 39 with Graves' hyperthyroidism. V and J are TRBV30 and TRBJ1-1; tentatively, D is TRBD1 (5 bases). The sequenced sample was blood. CDR3 amino acids: CACQTALNTEAFF. CDR3 coding DNA: TGTGCCTGTCAGACAGCGCTGAACACTGAAGCTTTCTTT.